Listed below are T cell receptor beta chains from one sample, sequenced in a study of blood T cell repertoires in COVID-19. Produced via immunoSEQ multiplex PCR; TCRdb's table is partial and in-frame only. The table has roughly 200,000 clones, 79% seen once. Sequenced material: peripheral blood. The receptors stem from a woman in her thirties or forties with COVID-19, enrolled during active disease. Both conserved end residues are part of each CDR3.

J gene	V gene	CDR3 length	CDR3 protein
TRBJ2-2	TRBV11-2	17	CASSLFLSPANTGELFF
TRBJ1-1	TRBV4-1	17	CASSQGERQGGNTEAFF
TRBJ2-1	TRBV14	18	CASSHLLAGEPSYNEQFF
TRBJ1-1	TRBV27	16	CASSSHLTAMNTEAFF
TRBJ1-5	TRBV11-2	15	CASSQQGAKGQPQHF
TRBJ1-4	TRBV21-1	20	CASSKGVDSGIASTNEKLFF
TRBJ1-6	TRBV20-1	14	CSASPGQSNSPLHF
TRBJ2-1	TRBV2	16	CASSELAGGWDNEQFF
TRBJ1-2	TRBV5-1	15	CASSPFPGQVYGYTF
TRBJ1-1	TRBV27	13	CASSPRAGTEAFF
TRBJ1-4	TRBV2	15	CASNQQGNANEKLFF
TRBJ2-3	TRBV7-2	15	CASSPQGFSTDTQYF
TRBJ2-5	TRBV24-1	16	CATSDGGQGQGETQYF
TRBJ1-6	TRBV19	13	CASMGYGGSPLHF
TRBJ1-2	TRBV25-1	14	CASTGPGQTYGYTF
TRBJ1-1	TRBV7-9	16	CASTTPSGRVNTEAFF